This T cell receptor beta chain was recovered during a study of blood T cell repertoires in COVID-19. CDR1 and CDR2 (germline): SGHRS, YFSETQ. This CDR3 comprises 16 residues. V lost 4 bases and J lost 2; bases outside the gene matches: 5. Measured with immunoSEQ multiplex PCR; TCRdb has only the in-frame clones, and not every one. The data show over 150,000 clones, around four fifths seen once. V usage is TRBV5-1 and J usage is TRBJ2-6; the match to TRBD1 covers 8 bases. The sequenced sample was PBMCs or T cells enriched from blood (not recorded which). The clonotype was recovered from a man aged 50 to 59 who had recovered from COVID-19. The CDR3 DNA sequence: TGCGCCAGCAGCCAAGCACAGGGGGCTGGGGCCAACGTCCTGACTTTC. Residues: CASSQAQGAGANVLTF.